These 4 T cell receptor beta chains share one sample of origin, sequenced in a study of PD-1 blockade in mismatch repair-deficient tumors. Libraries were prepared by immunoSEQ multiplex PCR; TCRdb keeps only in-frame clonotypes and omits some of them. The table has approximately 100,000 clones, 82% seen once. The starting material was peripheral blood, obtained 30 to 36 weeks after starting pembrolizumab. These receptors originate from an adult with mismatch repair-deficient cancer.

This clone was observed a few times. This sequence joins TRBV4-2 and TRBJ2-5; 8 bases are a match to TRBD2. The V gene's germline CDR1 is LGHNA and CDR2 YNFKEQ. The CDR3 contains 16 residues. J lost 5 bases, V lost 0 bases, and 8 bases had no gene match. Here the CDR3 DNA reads TGTGCCAGCAGCCAAGACGCGGCGGGAGGAGGGGAGACCCAGTACTTC. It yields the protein CASSQDAAGGGETQYF.

In DNA, the CDR3 is TGTGCCAGTAGAGGGGACAGGCTTCCGACCGTAACAGATACGCAGTATTTT. Protein product: CASRGDRLPTVTDTQYF. The V gene is TRBV19, the J gene TRBJ2-3; TRBD1 matches at 8 bases. The germline CDR1 and CDR2 sequences are LNHDA and SQIVND (reference sequence). This CDR3 region has 17 residues. The V and J ends lost 6 bases and 3 bases, in that order; junction bases with no gene match: 14.

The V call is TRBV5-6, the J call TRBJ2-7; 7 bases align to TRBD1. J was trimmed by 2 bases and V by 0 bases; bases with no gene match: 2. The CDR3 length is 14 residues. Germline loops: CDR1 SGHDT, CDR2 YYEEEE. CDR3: CASSLDQGAYEQYF. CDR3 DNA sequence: TGTGCCAGCAGCTTGGATCAGGGGGCCTACGAGCAGTACTTC.

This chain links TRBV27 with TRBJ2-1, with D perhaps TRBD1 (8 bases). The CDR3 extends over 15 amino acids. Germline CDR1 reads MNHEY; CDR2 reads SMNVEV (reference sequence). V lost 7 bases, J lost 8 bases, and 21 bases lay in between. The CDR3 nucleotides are TGTGCCAGCAACTTCCTGGACAGGGAGGGCGATGAGCAGTTCTTC. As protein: CASNFLDREGDEQFF.